The 3 T cell receptor beta chains below come from one sample, sequenced in a study of a mutant IDH1 vaccine in newly diagnosed glioma. No cognate antigen is known for these TCRs. Repertoires were generated with immunoSEQ multiplex PCR, while TCRdb's copy carries only in-frame clones and drops some. The data show under 150,000 clones, 75% to 90% seen once. Noted time point: week 11, during vaccination. Vaccination comprised doses that each held 300 ug of mutant IDH1 20-mer peptide, plus topical imiquimod. The specimen comprised PBMCs, sampled from a glioma patient whose treatment included an IDH1 peptide vaccine. All receptors derive from a woman between 50 and 59 years old with glioma.

Details on this clone: The germline gene is not matched at one end of the junction; a read error may be the cause. V is TRBV7-3 and J is TRBJ1-3; no clear D. This CDR3 is 17 amino acids long. Germline CDR1 and CDR2: SGHTA and FQGTGA. The CDR3: CAGSLIVPAAPGNTIYF. DNA of the CDR3: TGTGCCGGCAGCTTGATAGTCCCGGCGGCGCCTGGAAACACCATATATTTT.

The chain has TRBV6-5 and TRBJ1-2; D might be TRBD1 (6 bases). The V gene's germline CDR1 is MNHEY and CDR2 SVGAGI. V was cut by 6 bases and J by 4 bases, with 15 bases left in between. The CDR3 consists of 14 residues. CDR3 residues: CASSLRGPLYGYTF. CDR3 DNA: TGTGCCAGCAGCCTACGGGGGCCCCTCTATGGCTACACCTTC.

This rearrangement joins TRBV10-3 to TRBJ2-7; 9 bases match TRBD2. Germline V gene data show CDR1 as ENHRY and CDR2 as SYGVKD. J gave up 3 bases and V 2 bases, and 2 bases lay outside the gene matches. This CDR3 has 14 residues. For the CDR3, the DNA is TGTGCCATCAGTGAGAGGCGGGAGGGCTACGAGCAGTACTTC. Its protein product is CAISERREGYEQYF.